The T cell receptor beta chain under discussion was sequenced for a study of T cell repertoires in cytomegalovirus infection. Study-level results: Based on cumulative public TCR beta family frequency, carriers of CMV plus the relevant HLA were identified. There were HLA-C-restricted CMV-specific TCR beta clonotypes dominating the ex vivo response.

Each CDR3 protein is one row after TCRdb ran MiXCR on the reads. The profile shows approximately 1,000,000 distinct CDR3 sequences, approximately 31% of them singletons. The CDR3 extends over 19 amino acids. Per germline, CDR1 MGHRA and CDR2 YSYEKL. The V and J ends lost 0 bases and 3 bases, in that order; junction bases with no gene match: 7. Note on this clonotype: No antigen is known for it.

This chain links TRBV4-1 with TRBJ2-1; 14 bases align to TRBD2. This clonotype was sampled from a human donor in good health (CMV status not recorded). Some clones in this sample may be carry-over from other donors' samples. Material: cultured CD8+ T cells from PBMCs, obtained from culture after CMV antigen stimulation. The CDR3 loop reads CASSQDTGLAGDYYNEQFF. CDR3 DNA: TGCGCCAGCAGCCAAGATACGGGACTAGCGGGGGACTACTACAATGAGCAGTTCTTC.